This note documents a single TCR beta chain sequence. Trimming removed 4 bases from V and 4 bases from J, with 16 bases in between. CDR1 and CDR2 from the germline V gene are KGHSH and LQKENI. The CDR3 is 15 amino acids. Enrollment of patients from Seattle took place during active infection, with longitudinal follow-up. Per the original methods: For nucleated cells, counts were estimated from reference gene primer amplification. Profiled with immunoSEQ multiplex PCR; TCRdb holds only in-frame clones, not every one. The DNA gave D and trimming, while V, J and clone size come from that table. Of about 340,000 clones detected, approximately 86% appear once; the ten largest clones hold roughly 7.1%. This entry is derived from a study of blood T cell repertoires in COVID-19. Study-wide background: Acute and convalescent COVID-19 specimens originated in the United States, Italy and Spain. PBMCs, B-cell-depleted T cells, or T cells were the source of the cDNA or gDNA that made up the material.

The V gene is TRBV18, the J gene TRBJ1-1; D is perhaps TRBD1 (5 bases). The sequencing input was peripheral blood. The sequence came from a woman aged 55 to 70 with COVID-19, enrolled during active disease. This chain's CDR3 is CASSLGVIGSTEAFF. CDR3 bases: TGTGCCAGCTCACTGGGGGTGATCGGGAGCACTGAAGCTTTCTTT.